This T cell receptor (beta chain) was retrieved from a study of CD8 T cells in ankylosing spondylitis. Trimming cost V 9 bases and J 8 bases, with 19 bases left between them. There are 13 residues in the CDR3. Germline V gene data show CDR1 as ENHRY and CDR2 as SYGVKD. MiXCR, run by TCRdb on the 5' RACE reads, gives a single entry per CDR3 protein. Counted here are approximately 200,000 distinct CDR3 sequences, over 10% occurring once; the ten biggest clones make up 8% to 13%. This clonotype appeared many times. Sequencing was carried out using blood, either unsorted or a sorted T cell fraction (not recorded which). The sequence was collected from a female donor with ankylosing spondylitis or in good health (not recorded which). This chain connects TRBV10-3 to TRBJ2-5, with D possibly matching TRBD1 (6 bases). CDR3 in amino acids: CAIGTAAGDTQYF. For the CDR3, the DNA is TGTGCCATTGGGACGGCGGCAGGGGATACCCAGTACTTC.